The 7 T cell receptor beta chains listed next were all sequenced from one sample in a study of shared clonotypes between healthy human individuals. Method: immunoSEQ multiplex PCR; TCRdb's copy keeps in-frame clones and lacks some. The sample records a few million clones, around 90% being singletons. The sequenced sample consisted of naive CD4+ T cells sorted from blood. Subset: CD45RA+ positively selected. The source of these receptors is a man aged 18 to 35 in good health.

The sample holds one count of this clone. Distinct nucleotide sequences in the sample also encode this CDR3. The chain has TRBV5-4 and TRBJ1-3; D is undetermined. Germline V gene lookup returns CDR1 SGHNT and CDR2 YYREEE (reference sequence). CDR3 size: 15 residues. V lost 0 bases to trimming and J lost 0 bases, with 7 bases between them. CDR3 DNA: TGTGCCAGCAGCTTGGACCGCCCCTCTGGAAACACCATATATTTT. Protein product: CASSLDRPSGNTIYF.

V is TRBV18 and J is TRBJ1-1; 7 positions agree with TRBD1. Unmatched junction bases numbered 13, after V lost 4 bases and J lost 2 bases. CDR3 length: 17 amino acids. Germline assignment: CDR1 KGHSH and CDR2 LQKENI. As DNA, the CDR3 is TGTGCCAGCTCACGATTTGGGACAGAAAGACTCAACACTGAAGCTTTCTTT. This encodes CASSRFGTERLNTEAFF.

J is TRBJ1-5 and V is TRBV28; D gene uncertain. Deletions cut 3 bases from V and 1 base from J, with 7 bases between. Germline CDR1 reads MDHEN; CDR2 reads SYDVKM. The CDR3 loop spans 14 amino acids. The CDR3 nucleotides are TGTGCCAGCAGTTTGGGTCAAAGCAATCAGCCCCAGCATTTT. Protein: CASSLGQSNQPQHF.

In its sample, this clone was seen a few times. This sample includes further DNA sequences coding for the same CDR3. The chain recombines TRBV5-1 with TRBJ2-5, with a tentative D call TRBD1 (6 bases). Germline-derived CDR1 and CDR2 are SGHRS and YFSETQ. This CDR3 has 13 amino acids. Trimming took 4 bases from V and 2 from J, leaving 9 bases between them. CDR3 coding DNA: TGCGCCAGCAGCCCTGGACAGCAAGAGACCCAGTACTTC. Translation: CASSPGQQETQYF.

The chain joins TRBV4-1 to TRBJ1-1; TRBD1 aligns across 7 bases. The CDR3 covers 17 residues. Germline CDR1 is MGHRA and CDR2 is YSYEKL. Germline trimming cut 1 base from V and 4 bases from J; bases unmatched to any gene: 12. CDR3 nucleotides: TGCGCCAGCAGCCAAGGAGGATTAACAGGGGTGGCCACTGAAGCTTTCTTT. Protein product: CASSQGGLTGVATEAFF.

The chain is built from TRBV7-3 and TRBJ1-6; D might be TRBD1 (6 bases). CDR3 length: 14 residues. Germline values: CDR1 SGHTA, CDR2 FQGTGA. V was pared by 2 bases and J by 10 bases, with 12 bases between. CDR3 in DNA: TGTGCCAGCAGCTTACGGGACACAGGATCACCCCTCCACTTT. As protein: CASSLRDTGSPLHF.

This rearrangement joins TRBV7-9 to TRBJ1-1, with D perhaps TRBD1 (6 bases). The CDR3 runs to 13 residues. The V gene's germline CDR1 is SEHNR and CDR2 FQNEAQ (reference sequence). V lost 4 bases and J 4 bases, leaving 10 bases between the germline ends. CDR3 loop: CASSSTGSTEAFF. Here the CDR3 DNA reads TGTGCCAGCAGCTCTACAGGGAGCACTGAAGCTTTCTTT. Combining the CDR3 with reference TRBV7-9 and TRBJ1-1 gives the whole variable domain DTGVSQNPRHKITKRGQNVTFRCDPISEHNRLYWYRQTLGQGPEFLTYFQNEAQLEKSRLLSDRFSAERPKGSFSTLEIQRTEQGDSAMYLCASSSTGSTEAFFGQGTRLTVV.